The rows below give T cell receptor beta chains drawn from one sample of a study of blood T cells in healthy people across ages. A single record per CDR3 protein comes from TCRdb applying MiXCR to the 5' RACE reads. The table includes hundreds of thousands of distinct CDR3 sequences, approximately 53% detected once. The material sequenced was blood. These receptors were collected from a man in his forties or fifties in good health. CDR3s include the opening cysteine and the closing phenylalanine or tryptophan. Fields, in order: J gene, clone size, D gene, V gene, CDR3 protein, CDR3 DNA. D genes are given only for firm matches. Size tells how often a clone was seen (once, few, many) or the class of an expanded clone, and some rows leave it out.

J: TRBJ2-7
size: NA
D: NA
V: TRBV28
CDR3: CTSSSVGEQYF
DNA: TGTACCAGCAGTTCTGTTGGCGAGCAGTACTTC

J: TRBJ2-3
size: NA
D: NA
V: TRBV5-1
CDR3: CASSLASVSDTQYF
DNA: TGCGCCAGCAGCTTGGCGAGCGTTTCGGATACGCAGTATTTT

J: TRBJ2-5
size: few
D: TRBD2
V: TRBV7-2
CDR3: CASSHGGRWKTQYF
DNA: TGTGCCAGCAGCCACGGGGGGAGATGGAAGACCCAGTACTTC

J: TRBJ2-6
size: few
D: NA
V: TRBV29-1
CDR3: CSVALTPQRSGANVLTF
DNA: TGCAGCGTCGCCCTCACGCCTCAGAGATCTGGGGCCAACGTCCTGACTTTC

J: TRBJ1-2
size: NA
D: NA
V: TRBV20-1
CDR3: CSARPDAANYGYTF
DNA: TGCAGTGCTAGACCGGACGCCGCCAACTATGGCTACACCTTC

J: TRBJ1-2
size: NA
D: NA
V: TRBV5-1
CDR3: CASSLGQGTYGYTF
DNA: TGCGCCAGCAGCTTGGGTCAGGGTACCTATGGCTACACCTTC

J: TRBJ2-7
size: few
D: NA
V: TRBV7-2
CDR3: CATSEGTGPYEQYF
DNA: TGTGCCACCTCTGAGGGGACGGGGCCCTACGAGCAGTACTTC

J: TRBJ2-5
size: NA
D: TRBD2
V: TRBV20-1
CDR3: CSARAPRTRQETQYF
DNA: TGCAGTGCTAGAGCCCCTAGGACTAGGCAAGAGACCCAGTACTTC

J: TRBJ1-6
size: NA
D: NA
V: TRBV12-3/TRBV12-4
CDR3: CASIRGGPGYFGSPLHF
DNA: TGTGCCAGCATCCGTGGGGGCCCAGGCTATTTTGGATCACCCCTCCACTTT

J: TRBJ2-1
size: few
D: TRBD2
V: TRBV5-1
CDR3: CASSELAGNEQFF
DNA: TGCGCCAGCAGCGAACTAGCGGGGAATGAGCAGTTCTTC

J: TRBJ1-5
size: few
D: NA
V: TRBV24-1
CDR3: CATDAGVRQPQHF
DNA: TGTGCCACAGACGCAGGGGTGCGTCAGCCCCAGCATTTT

J: TRBJ2-3
size: NA
D: NA
V: TRBV28
CDR3: CAAIYIPTDTQYF
DNA: TGTGCCGCCATATATATTCCCACAGATACGCAGTATTTT

J: TRBJ2-5
size: few
D: TRBD1
V: TRBV5-1
CDR3: CASKFDRALPETQYF
DNA: TGCGCCAGCAAGTTCGACAGGGCTTTGCCAGAGACCCAGTACTTC

J: TRBJ1-2
size: NA
D: TRBD1
V: TRBV12-3/TRBV12-4
CDR3: CASSLKDRQYGYTF
DNA: TGCGCCAGCAGTTTAAAGGACAGGCAATATGGCTACACCTTC

J: TRBJ2-1
size: NA
D: TRBD1
V: TRBV20-1
CDR3: CSASTVGQGLTYNEQFF
DNA: TGCAGTGCTAGTACTGTGGGACAGGGGCTCACCTACAATGAGCAGTTCTTC

J: TRBJ2-3
size: many
D: NA
V: TRBV24-1
CDR3: CATSDTVGTDTQYF
DNA: TGTGCCACCAGTGATACGGTGGGCACAGATACGCAGTATTTT

J: TRBJ1-4
size: NA
D: TRBD1
V: TRBV6-2/TRBV6-3
CDR3: CASSPSGTGRPGVGERRMKGLFF
DNA: TGTGCCAGCAGTCCTTCCGGGACAGGGCGGCCGGGGGTGGGTGAGCGCCGGATGAAAGGACTGTTTTTT

J: TRBJ2-5
size: NA
D: TRBD2
V: TRBV7-2
CDR3: CASSLTSSLWETQYF
DNA: TGTGCCAGCAGCTTGACTAGCAGCCTGTGGGAGACCCAGTACTTC

J: TRBJ2-7
size: few
D: TRBD2
V: TRBV20-1
CDR3: CSASYASGGTSYEQYF
DNA: TGCAGTGCTAGTTATGCTAGCGGGGGTACCTCCTACGAGCAGTACTTC

J: TRBJ2-5
size: NA
D: NA
V: TRBV30
CDR3: CAWTSALQETQYF
DNA: TGTGCCTGGACTAGCGCTTTACAAGAGACCCAGTACTTC

J: TRBJ2-7
size: NA
D: TRBD1
V: TRBV9
CDR3: CASSVALSTGQGYEQYF
DNA: TGTGCCAGCAGCGTAGCTCTCTCTACAGGACAGGGATACGAGCAGTACTTC

J: TRBJ2-3
size: NA
D: NA
V: TRBV12-3/TRBV12-4
CDR3: CATRVEGRTDTQYF
DNA: TGTGCCACCAGAGTTGAAGGGCGCACAGATACGCAGTATTTT

J: TRBJ1-5
size: NA
D: NA
V: TRBV12-3/TRBV12-4
CDR3: CASSLFGYNQPQHF
DNA: TGTGCCAGCAGTTTATTCGGATACAATCAGCCCCAGCATTTT

J: TRBJ2-1
size: NA
D: TRBD2
V: TRBV5-4
CDR3: CASSLDAETSSHEQFF
DNA: TGTGCCAGCAGCTTGGACGCCGAGACTAGCAGCCATGAGCAGTTCTTC

J: TRBJ2-3
size: few
D: NA
V: TRBV7-2
CDR3: CASRPSGNTDTQYF
DNA: TGTGCCAGCAGGCCCTCGGGGAACACAGATACGCAGTATTTT

J: TRBJ2-3
size: NA
D: NA
V: TRBV3-1
CDR3: CASGGPRRATDTQYF
DNA: TGTGCCAGCGGCGGACCTAGGAGGGCCACAGATACGCAGTATTTT

J: TRBJ2-1
size: NA
D: NA
V: TRBV4-2
CDR3: CASSQDKALSYNEQFF
DNA: TGTGCCAGCAGCCAAGATAAGGCTCTCTCCTACAATGAGCAGTTCTTC

J: TRBJ2-3
size: NA
D: NA
V: TRBV7-9
CDR3: CASSPLGGLAHNTDTQYF
DNA: TGTGCCAGCAGCCCACTGGGCGGGCTAGCGCACAACACAGATACGCAGTATTTT

J: TRBJ2-3
size: few
D: TRBD2
V: TRBV19
CDR3: CASSQRGSTDTQYF
DNA: TGTGCCAGTAGCCAGCGGGGCAGCACAGATACGCAGTATTTT

J: TRBJ2-5
size: few
D: NA
V: TRBV20-1
CDR3: CSASGRDQETQYF
DNA: TGCAGTGCTAGCGGGAGAGATCAAGAGACCCAGTACTTC

J: TRBJ1-1
size: once
D: NA
V: TRBV12-3/TRBV12-4
CDR3: CASSQRQGLGDTEAFF
DNA: TGTGCCAGCAGTCAACGCCAGGGGTTGGGTGACACTGAAGCTTTCTTT

J: TRBJ2-1
size: NA
D: NA
V: TRBV3-1
CDR3: CVSSLDKEQFF
DNA: TGTGTCAGCAGCCTGGATAAAGAGCAGTTCTTC

J: TRBJ1-5
size: few
D: NA
V: TRBV29-1
CDR3: CSGDSNQPQHF
DNA: TGCAGCGGGGACAGCAATCAGCCCCAGCATTTT

J: TRBJ2-1
size: NA
D: TRBD2
V: TRBV6-5
CDR3: CASSYTASGPYNEQFF
DNA: TGTGCCAGCAGTTACACGGCTAGCGGTCCCTACAATGAGCAGTTCTTC

J: TRBJ2-5
size: NA
D: NA
V: TRBV7-9
CDR3: CASDGGVGLGTQYF
DNA: TGTGCCAGCGACGGTGGGGTCGGCTTGGGGACCCAGTACTTC

J: TRBJ2-3
size: few
D: TRBD2
V: TRBV10-2
CDR3: CASSESKGPGLVTDTQYF
DNA: TGCGCCAGCAGTGAGTCGAAGGGTCCGGGACTAGTTACAGATACGCAGTATTTT

J: TRBJ2-7
size: few
D: NA
V: TRBV10-3
CDR3: CATNQGRLFEQYF
DNA: TGTGCCACGAATCAGGGACGACTATTCGAGCAGTACTTC

J: TRBJ2-3
size: NA
D: TRBD1
V: TRBV7-9
CDR3: CASTPRGTARTTSTDTQYF
DNA: TGTGCCAGCACCCCAAGGGGGACAGCCAGGACGACTAGCACAGATACGCAGTATTTT

J: TRBJ2-3
size: few
D: NA
V: TRBV7-2
CDR3: CASSWRVAGSSDTQYF
DNA: TGTGCCAGCAGTTGGAGGGTCGCGGGAAGCTCAGATACGCAGTATTTT

J: TRBJ2-1
size: once
D: TRBD2
V: TRBV20-1
CDR3: CSADSGGDNEQFF
DNA: TGCAGTGCGGATAGCGGGGGGGATAATGAGCAGTTCTTC

J: TRBJ1-1
size: NA
D: TRBD1
V: TRBV10-3
CDR3: CAISGDRDEAFF
DNA: TGTGCCATCAGTGGGGACAGGGACGAAGCTTTCTTT

J: TRBJ1-2
size: few
D: NA
V: TRBV7-9
CDR3: CASSLAGDGYTF
DNA: TGTGCCAGCAGCTTAGCAGGGGATGGCTACACCTTC